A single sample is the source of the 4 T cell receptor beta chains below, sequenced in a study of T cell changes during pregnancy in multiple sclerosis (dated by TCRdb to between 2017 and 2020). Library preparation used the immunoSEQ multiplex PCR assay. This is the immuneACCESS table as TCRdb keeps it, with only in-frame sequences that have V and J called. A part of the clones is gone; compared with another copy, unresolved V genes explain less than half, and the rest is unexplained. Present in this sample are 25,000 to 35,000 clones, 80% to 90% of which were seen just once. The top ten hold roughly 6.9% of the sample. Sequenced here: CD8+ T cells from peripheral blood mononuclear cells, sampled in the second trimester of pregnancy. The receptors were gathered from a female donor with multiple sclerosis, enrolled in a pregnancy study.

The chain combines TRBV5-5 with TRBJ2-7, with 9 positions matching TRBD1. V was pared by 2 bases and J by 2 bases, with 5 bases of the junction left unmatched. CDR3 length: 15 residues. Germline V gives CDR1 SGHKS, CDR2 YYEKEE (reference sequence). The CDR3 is CASSFRDRVTYEQYF. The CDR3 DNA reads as TGTGCCAGCAGCTTTCGGGACAGGGTCACCTACGAGCAGTACTTC.

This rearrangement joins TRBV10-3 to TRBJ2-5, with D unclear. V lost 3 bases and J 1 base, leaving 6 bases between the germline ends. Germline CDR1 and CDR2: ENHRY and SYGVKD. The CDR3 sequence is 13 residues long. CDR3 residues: CAISDFGQETQYF. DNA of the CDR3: TGTGCCATCAGTGATTTCGGCCAAGAGACCCAGTACTTC.

CDR3 DNA sequence: TGTGCCAGAGCCCCTGGGTGGCTAGCGGGGGCCAATGAGCAGTTCTTC. This encodes CARAPGWLAGANEQFF. This sequence joins TRBV2 and TRBJ2-1; 10 bases map to TRBD2. From germline, CDR1 is SNHLY and CDR2 FYNNEI. This CDR3 comprises 16 residues. Germline trimming cut 9 bases from V and 6 bases from J; bases unmatched to any gene: 14.

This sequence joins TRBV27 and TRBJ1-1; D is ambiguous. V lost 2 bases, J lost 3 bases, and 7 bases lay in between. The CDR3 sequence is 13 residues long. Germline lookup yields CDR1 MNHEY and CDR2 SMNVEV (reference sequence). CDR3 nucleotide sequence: TGTGCCAGCAGTTTAGGCCTGGACACTGAAGCTTTCTTT. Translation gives CASSLGLDTEAFF.